The next 30 T cell receptor beta chains were all read from a single sample in a study of cytomegalovirus exposure and HLA in healthy donors. The PCR used 60 Vbeta and 13 Jbeta primers. Repertoires were generated with immunoSEQ multiplex PCR, while TCRdb's copy carries only in-frame clones and drops some. This sample's clone table lists 100,000 to 150,000 clones. The sample consisted of PBMCs. These receptors came from a man aged 40-55 years in good health and CMV-seronegative.

The CDR3 sequence is CASSLAPGLSSYEQYF. The CDR3 DNA sequence: TGCGCCAGCAGCCTCGCACCGGGACTAAGCTCCTACGAGCAGTACTTC. V and J are TRBV4-1 and TRBJ2-7, with 7 bases matching TRBD2. Germline-derived CDR1 and CDR2 are MGHRA and YSYEKL. Trimming cost V 4 bases and J 0 bases; bases outside gene matches: 9. The CDR3 length is 16 residues.

The chain employs TRBV5-6 and TRBJ2-7; tentative D call: TRBD1 (6 bases). CDR3 length: 17 amino acids. CDR1 is SGHDT, CDR2 YYEEEE, per germline. V was shortened by 4 bases and J by 5 bases, with 25 bases between the two germline ends. CDR3 residues: CASSALSFSSGGHEQYF. The CDR3 coding sequence is TGTGCCAGCAGCGCACTTTCTTTTTCGTCTGGGGGCCACGAGCAGTACTTC.

The chain joins TRBV10-1 to TRBJ2-3, with D possibly matching TRBD2 (6 bases). Germline V lookup: CDR1 WNHNN, CDR2 SYGVQD (reference sequence). CDR3 size: 15 residues. The V gene lost 5 bases and the J gene lost 5 bases, with 17 bases spanning the gap. As DNA, the CDR3 is TGCGCCAGCAGTTGGTCCGGGAGAAATGAAGATACGCAGTATTTT. Encoded protein: CASSWSGRNEDTQYF.

This chain joins TRBV5-1 and TRBJ2-5, with TRBD2 as a possible D gene (6 bases). The CDR3 is 14 residues long. Trimming removed 3 bases at V and 3 bases at J, with 12 bases between. Germline V gene lookup returns CDR1 SGHRS and CDR2 YFSETQ. The CDR3 region has the DNA TGCGCCAGCAGCTCACCGGGGGAAAAAGAGACCCAGTACTTC. Protein sequence: CASSSPGEKETQYF. Full variable domain (rest looked up from reference TRBV5-1 and TRBJ2-5): KAGVTQTPRYLIKTRGQQVTLSCSPISGHRSVSWYQQTPGQGLQFLFEYFSETQRNKGNFPGRFSGRQFSNSRSEMNVSTLELGDSALYLCASSSPGEKETQYFGPGTRLLVL.

The chain has TRBV6-5 and TRBJ2-1; 9 nucleotides line up with TRBD2. Losses at the gene ends were 7 bases for V and 14 bases for J; bases not matched to a gene: 6. The CDR3 covers 11 residues. Per the germline V gene, CDR1 is MNHEY and CDR2 is SVGAGI. For the CDR3, the DNA is TGTGCCAGCACTTCTAGCGGGAAGGAGTTCTTC. Its translation is CASTSSGKEFF.

The rearrangement links TRBV9 to TRBJ2-4; 10 bases are a match to TRBD2. V dropped 3 bases and J dropped 2; count of bases not matched to a gene: 5. The CDR3 contains 16 residues. In germline, CDR1 is SGDLS, CDR2 YYNGEE. CDR3 bases: TGTGCCAGCAGCGCGGGACTAGCGTTGACCAAAAACATTCAGTACTTC. This translates into CASSAGLALTKNIQYF.

J is TRBJ1-3 and V is TRBV6-5; D is unresolved. This CDR3 is 15 amino acids long. The ends were cut back, 4 bases at V and 7 bases at J, with 17 bases in the middle. CDR1 and CDR2 from the germline V gene are MNHEY and SVGAGI. CDR3 DNA sequence: TGTGCCAGCAGTTCGTCCCGGGTCGGAGGGAACACCATATATTTT. Amino acids: CASSSSRVGGNTIYF.

The CDR3 nucleotides read TGTGCCAGCGGGGGGACAGATGCCTACGAGCAGTACTTC. This translates into CASGGTDAYEQYF. The chain couples TRBV6-5 to TRBJ2-7, with D perhaps matching TRBD1 (7 bases). CDR3 length: 13 residues. Trimming left V 8 bases short and J 2 bases short, with 13 bases between. Germline assignment: CDR1 MNHEY and CDR2 SVGAGI.

V and J are TRBV11-1 and TRBJ2-1; D perhaps matches TRBD1 (6 bases). Germline V gene data show CDR1 as SGHAT and CDR2 as FQDESV (reference sequence). This CDR3 spans 14 amino acids. V was trimmed by 1 base and J by 13 bases, leaving 17 bases between them. CDR3 protein: CASSLVGRGSIQFF. Written as DNA, the CDR3 is TGTGCCAGCAGCTTAGTGGGCAGGGGTTCCATCCAGTTCTTC.

V usage is TRBV5-1 and J usage is TRBJ2-7; tentatively, D is TRBD1 (6 bases). The germline V gene has CDR1 SGHRS and CDR2 YFSETQ. CDR3 length equals 13 residues. V lost 8 bases and J lost 1, with 13 bases in between. CDR3 bases: TGCGCCAGTAAAGGACAGATGTCCTACGAGCAGTACTTC. Protein product: CASKGQMSYEQYF.

J is TRBJ2-2 and V is TRBV19; tentative D call: TRBD1 (6 bases). V was trimmed by 5 bases and J by 6 bases, leaving 10 bases between them. CDR3 size: 13 residues. Looked up from germline, CDR1 is LNHDA and CDR2 is SQIVND (reference sequence). CDR3 amino acids: CASSEQGPGELFF. The CDR3 DNA is TGTGCCAGTAGTGAACAGGGACCCGGGGAGCTGTTTTTT.

The chain is built from TRBV10-2 and TRBJ2-1, with a weak D call TRBD2 (5 bases). Germline values: CDR1 WSHSY, CDR2 SAAADI. The V gene lost 3 bases and the J gene lost 7 bases, with 10 bases spanning the gap. This CDR3 contains 13 residues. The CDR3 DNA is TGCGCCAGCAGTGACGGGAAACCAAATGAGCAGTTCTTC. Amino acids: CASSDGKPNEQFF.

J is TRBJ2-3 and V is TRBV10-3; 11 bases are a match to TRBD2. Germline values: CDR1 ENHRY, CDR2 SYGVKD. This CDR3 has 16 amino acids. After removal of 0 bases from V and 5 bases from J, the junction contained 4 bases not matched to a gene. The CDR3 coding sequence is TGTGCCATCAGTGAGTCGACACTAGCGGGAGTAGATACGCAGTATTTT. Residues: CAISESTLAGVDTQYF.

The rearrangement uses TRBV5-5 and TRBJ2-7, with D possibly being TRBD2 (6 bases). This CDR3 contains 16 residues. CDR1 is SGHKS and CDR2 is YYEKEE in the germline V gene (reference sequence). The V end lost 4 bases, the J end lost 0 bases, and 17 bases lay between the germline ends. In DNA form, the CDR3 reads TGTGCCAGCAGCGTTGGGACTTCCAGGAGCTCCTACGAGCAGTACTTC. This encodes CASSVGTSRSSYEQYF.

J is TRBJ1-1 and V is TRBV27; no clear D. The CDR3 runs to 13 residues. V was trimmed by 6 bases and J by 1 base, leaving 9 bases between them. Per germline, CDR1 MNHEY and CDR2 SMNVEV (reference sequence). The CDR3 loop reads CASRRSRNTEAFF. The CDR3 DNA reads as TGTGCCAGCAGGCGATCGCGGAACACTGAAGCTTTCTTT.

As for this clone: The sample carries other DNA sequences with the same CDR3. The chain carries TRBV7-9 and TRBJ2-1; TRBD2 agrees at 10 bases. CDR3 size: 14 residues. The V and J ends lost 3 bases and 6 bases, in that order; junction bases with no gene match: 2. The germline CDR1 and CDR2 sequences are SEHNR and FQNEAQ (reference sequence). The CDR3 coding sequence is TGTGCCAGCAGCTTGGGACTAGCGTCCAATGAGCAGTTCTTC. This sequence encodes CASSLGLASNEQFF.

The rearrangement uses TRBV6-5 and TRBJ2-3, with D perhaps TRBD2 (6 bases). Trimming removed 2 bases at V and 1 base at J, with 13 bases between. From germline, CDR1 is MNHEY and CDR2 SVGAGI. This CDR3 region has 16 residues. This chain's CDR3 is CASSYVAREGTDTQYF. The CDR3 coding sequence is TGTGCCAGCAGTTACGTGGCCAGGGAGGGCACAGATACGCAGTATTTT.

Details on this clone: The junction differs from germline at one of its ends, possibly a read error. The chain uses TRBV11-3 and TRBJ2-7; the D gene is possibly TRBD1 (8 bases). CDR3 size: 12 residues. Per the germline V gene, CDR1 is SGHNT and CDR2 is YENEEA. The CDR3 here is CASSLSDREGTF. For the CDR3, the DNA is TGTGCCAGCAGCTTGTCGGACAGGGAGGGGACCTTC.

The CDR3 bases are TGTGCCAGCAGTTACTCCGATGGGGGGGGCTGCGAGCAGTACTTC. Translating gives CASSYSDGGGCEQYF. The genes are TRBV6-5 and TRBJ2-7; TRBD2 might be the D (7 bases). Germline V gene lookup returns CDR1 MNHEY and CDR2 SVGAGI. The V end lost 0 bases, the J end lost 6 bases, and 15 bases lay between the germline ends. This CDR3 spans 15 amino acids.

The genes are TRBV7-8 and TRBJ2-7; a possible D gene is TRBD2 (5 bases). Deletions cut 0 bases from V and 3 bases from J, with 24 bases between. The CDR3 has 19 amino acids. CDR1 is SGHVS and CDR2 is FQNEAQ in the germline V gene. The CDR3 loop is CASSLAIATRAQVGYEQYF. CDR3 DNA sequence: TGTGCCAGCAGCTTAGCAATAGCGACCCGGGCGCAAGTTGGCTACGAGCAGTACTTC. Drawing the rest from reference TRBV7-8 and TRBJ2-7, the complete variable domain is GAGVSQSPRYKVAKRGQDVALRCDPISGHVSLFWYQQALGQGPEFLTYFQNEAQLDKSGLPSDRFFAERPEGSVSTLKIQRTQQEDSAVYLCASSLAIATRAQVGYEQYFGPGTRLTVT.

The chain is built from TRBV5-8 and TRBJ1-5, with no clear D. CDR1 SGHTS and CDR2 YDEGEE come from the germline V gene. The CDR3 has 14 amino acids. Trimming removed 0 bases at V and 5 bases at J, with 9 bases between. CDR3 bases: TGTGCCAGCAGCTTGGGCGGCGGATATCAGCCCCAGCATTTT. Protein sequence: CASSLGGGYQPQHF.

This chain links TRBV27 with TRBJ2-1; weak D call: TRBD2 (5 bases). Germline CDR1 is MNHEY and CDR2 is SMNVEV (reference sequence). This CDR3 is 12 amino acids long. Trimming pared 6 bases from V and 13 bases from J, leaving 16 bases between. This CDR3 is CASSLRTGRQFF. In nucleotides, the CDR3 is TGTGCCAGCAGCCTACGAACGGGGAGACAGTTCTTC.

This sequence joins TRBV5-5 and TRBJ2-2; a weak D match, TRBD1 (5 bases). V was clipped by 3 bases and J by 3 bases, with 15 bases between them. Germline V gene data show CDR1 as SGHKS and CDR2 as YYEKEE (reference sequence). CDR3 length equals 16 residues. CDR3 sequence (DNA): TGTGCCAGCAGCTGGGGTTTCACCAGGGACACCGGGGAGCTGTTTTTT. Protein product: CASSWGFTRDTGELFF.

The rearrangement uses TRBV10-2 and TRBJ1-1; D is unclear. Trimming removed 3 bases at V and 2 bases at J, with 4 bases between. CDR1 and CDR2 (germline): WSHSY, SAAADI. The CDR3 is 12 residues long. CDR3 coding DNA: TGCGCCAGCAGTGAATCAAACACTGAAGCTTTCTTT. It specifies CASSESNTEAFF.

The chain is built from TRBV7-2 and TRBJ1-1, with D perhaps matching TRBD1 (5 bases). The CDR3 is made up of 15 amino acids. CDR1 SGHTA and CDR2 FQGNSA come from the germline V gene. V lost 2 bases and J lost 5, with 15 bases in between. The CDR3 DNA follows: TGTGCCAGCAGCTTAACGAATTACCCAGGGACTGAAGCTTTCTTT. It yields the protein CASSLTNYPGTEAFF.

The chain couples TRBV13 to TRBJ2-7; no firm D call. This CDR3 has 14 amino acids. Trimming pared 4 bases from V and 0 bases from J, leaving 10 bases between. Germline V CDR1 and CDR2: PRHDT, FYEKMQ (reference sequence). Here the CDR3 reads CASSSTINSYEQYF. CDR3 nucleotide sequence: TGTGCCAGCAGCTCTACTATTAACTCCTACGAGCAGTACTTC. The full variable domain, its missing parts supplied by reference TRBV13 and TRBJ2-7, is AAGVIQSPRHLIKEKRETATLKCYPIPRHDTVYWYQQGPGQDPQFLISFYEKMQSDKGSIPDRFSAQQFSDYHSELNMSSLELGDSALYFCASSSTINSYEQYFGPGTRLTVT.

The chain is built from TRBV4-1 and TRBJ2-2, with D tentatively TRBD1 (5 bases). Germline V gene data show CDR1 as MGHRA and CDR2 as YSYEKL. Trimming removed 1 base at V and 3 bases at J, with 6 bases between. This CDR3 comprises 14 residues. CDR3 loop: CASSQGRDTGELFF. The CDR3 nucleotides are TGCGCCAGCAGCCAAGGCAGGGACACCGGGGAGCTGTTTTTT.

The chain has TRBV29-1 and TRBJ2-5, with 9 bases that match TRBD2. The germline gives CDR1 SQVTM, CDR2 ANQGSEA. The CDR3 has 16 amino acids. The trim removed 4 bases at V and 5 bases at J, leaving 14 bases unmatched. CDR3 bases: TGCAGCGTTGGAGCCCCTCCGGGCGGGAGGGTGGAGACCCAGTACTTC. The encoded protein is CSVGAPPGGRVETQYF.

The rearrangement uses TRBV9 and TRBJ2-7; D is perhaps TRBD1 (6 bases). The CDR3 has 13 amino acids. In germline, CDR1 is SGDLS, CDR2 YYNGEE. V was cut by 3 bases and J by 2 bases, with 9 bases left in between. The CDR3 sequence: CASSADSPYEQYF. The CDR3 coding sequence is TGTGCCAGCAGCGCGGACAGCCCCTACGAGCAGTACTTC.

The gene calls are TRBV11-3 and TRBJ2-7; 8 bases fit TRBD2. The junction had 6 bases not matched to a gene; V was cut back by 2 bases and J by 6 bases. The CDR3 consists of 14 residues. Germline V gene lookup returns CDR1 SGHNT and CDR2 YENEEA. The CDR3 loop is CASSLSSGKIEQYF. The CDR3 DNA is TGTGCCAGCAGCTTAAGTAGCGGGAAAATCGAGCAGTACTTC.